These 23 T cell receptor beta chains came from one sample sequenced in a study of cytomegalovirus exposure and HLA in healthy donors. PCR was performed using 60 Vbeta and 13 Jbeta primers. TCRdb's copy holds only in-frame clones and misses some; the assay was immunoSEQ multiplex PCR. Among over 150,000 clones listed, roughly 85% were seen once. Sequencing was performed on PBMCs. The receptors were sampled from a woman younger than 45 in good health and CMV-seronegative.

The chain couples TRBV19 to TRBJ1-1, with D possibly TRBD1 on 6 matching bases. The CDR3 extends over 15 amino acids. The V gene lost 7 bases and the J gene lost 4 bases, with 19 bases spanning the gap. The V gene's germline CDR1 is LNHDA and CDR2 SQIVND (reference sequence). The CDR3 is CASTVQGTPATEAFF. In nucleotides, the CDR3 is TGTGCCAGTACCGTACAGGGAACGCCGGCCACTGAAGCTTTCTTT.

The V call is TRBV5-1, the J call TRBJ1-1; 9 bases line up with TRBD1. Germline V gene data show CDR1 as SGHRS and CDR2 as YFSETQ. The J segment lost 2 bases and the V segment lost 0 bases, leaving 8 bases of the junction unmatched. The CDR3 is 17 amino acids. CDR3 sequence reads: CASSLAGTGRINTEAFF. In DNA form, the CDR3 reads TGCGCCAGCAGCTTGGCGGGGACAGGGAGGATCAACACTGAAGCTTTCTTT.

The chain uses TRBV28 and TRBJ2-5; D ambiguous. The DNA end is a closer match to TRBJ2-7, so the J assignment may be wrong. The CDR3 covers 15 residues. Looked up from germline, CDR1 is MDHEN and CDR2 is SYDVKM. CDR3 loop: CASSLSRFDDYEQYF. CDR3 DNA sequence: TGTGCCAGCAGTTTATCCAGGTTTGACGACTACGAGCAGTACTTC.

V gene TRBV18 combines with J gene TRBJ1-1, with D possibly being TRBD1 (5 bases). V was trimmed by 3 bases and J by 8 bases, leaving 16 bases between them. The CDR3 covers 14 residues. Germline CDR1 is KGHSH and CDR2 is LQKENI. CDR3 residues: CASSPKTAPGEAFF. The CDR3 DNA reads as TGTGCCAGCTCACCCAAGACGGCGCCAGGGGAAGCTTTCTTT.

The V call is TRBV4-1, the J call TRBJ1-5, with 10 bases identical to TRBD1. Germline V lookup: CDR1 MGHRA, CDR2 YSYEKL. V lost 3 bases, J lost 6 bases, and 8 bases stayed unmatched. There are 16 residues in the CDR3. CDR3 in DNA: TGCGCCAGCAGCCACCCGACAGGGGGCCGGGCTCAGCCCCAGCATTTT. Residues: CASSHPTGGRAQPQHF.

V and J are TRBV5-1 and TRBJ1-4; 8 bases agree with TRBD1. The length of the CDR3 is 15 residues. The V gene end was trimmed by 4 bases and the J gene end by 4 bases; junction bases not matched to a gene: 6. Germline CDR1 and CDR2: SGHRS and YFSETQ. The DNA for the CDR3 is TGCGCCAGCAGCAGCTGGACAGGGAGTAATGAAAAACTGTTTTTT. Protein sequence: CASSSWTGSNEKLFF. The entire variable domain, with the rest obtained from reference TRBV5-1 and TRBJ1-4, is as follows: KAGVTQTPRYLIKTRGQQVTLSCSPISGHRSVSWYQQTPGQGLQFLFEYFSETQRNKGNFPGRFSGRQFSNSRSEMNVSTLELGDSALYLCASSSWTGSNEKLFFGSGTQLSVL.

The CDR3 coding sequence is TGTGCCAGCAGCCCCGCCGGACTAGCGAGCTACGAGCAGTACTTC. It encodes CASSPAGLASYEQYF. The V and J genes are TRBV7-2 and TRBJ2-7; 9 bases map to TRBD2. CDR1 and CDR2 from the germline V gene are SGHTA and FQGNSA. Germline trimming cut 5 bases from V and 3 bases from J; bases unmatched to any gene: 8. The CDR3 contains 15 residues.

The CDR3 is CASSAGEQYF. CDR3 nucleotides: TGTGCCAGCAGTGCGGGAGAGCAGTACTTC. The V gene is TRBV28, the J gene TRBJ2-7; D is possibly TRBD2 (6 bases). CDR1 is MDHEN, CDR2 SYDVKM, per germline. This CDR3 is 10 amino acids long. Trimming removed 5 bases from V and 7 bases from J, with 6 bases in between.

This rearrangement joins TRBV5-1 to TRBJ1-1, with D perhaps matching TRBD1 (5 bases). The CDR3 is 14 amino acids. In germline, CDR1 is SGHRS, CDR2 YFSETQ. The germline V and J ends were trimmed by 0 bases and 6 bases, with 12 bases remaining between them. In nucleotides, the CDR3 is TGCGCCAGCAGCTTGGGGAACGGGGGGGCTGAAGCTTTCTTT. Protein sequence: CASSLGNGGAEAFF.

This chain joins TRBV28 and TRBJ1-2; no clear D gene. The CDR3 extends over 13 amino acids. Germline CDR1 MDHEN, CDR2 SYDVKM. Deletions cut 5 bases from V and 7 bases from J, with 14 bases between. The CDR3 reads CASSPPGIGGYTF. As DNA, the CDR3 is TGTGCCAGCAGTCCCCCCGGGATCGGTGGCTACACCTTC.

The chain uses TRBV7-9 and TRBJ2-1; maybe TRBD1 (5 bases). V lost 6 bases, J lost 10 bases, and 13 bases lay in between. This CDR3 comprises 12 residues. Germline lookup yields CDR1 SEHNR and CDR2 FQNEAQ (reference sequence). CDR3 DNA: TGTGCCAGCAGATCTAGGGGTGGGGAGCAGTTCTTC. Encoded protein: CASRSRGGEQFF.

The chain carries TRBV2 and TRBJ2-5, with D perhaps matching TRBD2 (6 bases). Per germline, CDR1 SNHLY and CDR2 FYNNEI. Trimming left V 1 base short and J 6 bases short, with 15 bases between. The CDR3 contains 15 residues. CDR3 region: CASSEGSGETKTQYF. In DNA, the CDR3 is TGTGCCAGCAGTGAAGGGTCGGGGGAAACCAAGACCCAGTACTTC.

The CDR3 protein is CASSLGLGGSDTQYF. The CDR3 bases are TGTGCCAGCAGCTTAGGGTTAGGAGGGTCAGATACGCAGTATTTT. V usage is TRBV7-2 and J usage is TRBJ2-3; TRBD2 might be the D (6 bases). V gave up 1 base and J gave up 4 bases, with 12 bases separating them. This CDR3 has 15 residues. Germline V gene sequence: CDR1 SGHTA, CDR2 FQGNSA.

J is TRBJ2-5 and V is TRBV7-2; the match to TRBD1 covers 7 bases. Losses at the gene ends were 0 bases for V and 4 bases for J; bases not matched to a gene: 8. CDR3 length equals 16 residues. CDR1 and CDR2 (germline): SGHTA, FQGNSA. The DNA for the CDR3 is TGTGCCAGCAGCTTAGCCCGGAACAGGGGTGGAGAGACCCAGTACTTC. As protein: CASSLARNRGGETQYF.

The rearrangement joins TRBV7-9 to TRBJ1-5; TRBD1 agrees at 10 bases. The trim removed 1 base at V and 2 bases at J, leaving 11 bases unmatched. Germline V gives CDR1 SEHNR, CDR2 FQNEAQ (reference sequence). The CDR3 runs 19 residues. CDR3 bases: TGTGCCAGCAGCTTAGTATCCCCCCGGGACAGGGGCGGCAATCAGCCCCAGCATTTT. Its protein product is CASSLVSPRDRGGNQPQHF.

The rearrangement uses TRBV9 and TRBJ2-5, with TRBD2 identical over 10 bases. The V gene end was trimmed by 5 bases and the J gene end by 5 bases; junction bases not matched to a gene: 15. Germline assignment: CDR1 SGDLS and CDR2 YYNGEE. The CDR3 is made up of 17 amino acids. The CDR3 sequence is CASSRSGGRGGEETQYF. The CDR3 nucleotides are TGTGCCAGCAGTCGTAGCGGGGGGCGCGGGGGAGAGGAGACCCAGTACTTC.

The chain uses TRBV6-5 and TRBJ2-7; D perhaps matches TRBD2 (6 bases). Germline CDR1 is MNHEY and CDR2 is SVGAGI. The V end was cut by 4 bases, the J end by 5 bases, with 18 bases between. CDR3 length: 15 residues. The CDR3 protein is CASSLGRWQGDEQYF. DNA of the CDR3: TGTGCCAGCAGTTTAGGGAGGTGGCAGGGAGACGAGCAGTACTTC.

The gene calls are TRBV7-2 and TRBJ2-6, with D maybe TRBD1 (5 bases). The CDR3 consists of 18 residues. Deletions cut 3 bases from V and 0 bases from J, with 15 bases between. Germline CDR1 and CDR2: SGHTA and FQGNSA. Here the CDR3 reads CASSLRRTLPSGANVLTF. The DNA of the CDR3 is TGTGCCAGCAGCTTGCGTAGGACACTCCCCTCTGGGGCCAACGTCCTGACTTTC.

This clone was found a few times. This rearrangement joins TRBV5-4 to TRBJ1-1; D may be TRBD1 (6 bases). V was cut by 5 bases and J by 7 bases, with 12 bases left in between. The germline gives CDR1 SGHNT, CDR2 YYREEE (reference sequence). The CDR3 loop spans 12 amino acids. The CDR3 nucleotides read TGTGCCAGCAGACAGGGTTTCGGTGAAGCTTTCTTT. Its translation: CASRQGFGEAFF.

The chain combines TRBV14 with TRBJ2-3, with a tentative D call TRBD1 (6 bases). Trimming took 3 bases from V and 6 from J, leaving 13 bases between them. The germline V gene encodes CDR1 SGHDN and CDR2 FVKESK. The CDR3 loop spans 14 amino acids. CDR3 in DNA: TGTGCCAGCAGCCACAACCAGGGGTGGGATACGCAGTATTTT. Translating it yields CASSHNQGWDTQYF.

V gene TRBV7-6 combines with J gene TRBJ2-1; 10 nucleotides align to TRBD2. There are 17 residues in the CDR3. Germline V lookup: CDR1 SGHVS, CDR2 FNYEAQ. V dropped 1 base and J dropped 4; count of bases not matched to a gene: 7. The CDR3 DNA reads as TGTGCCAGCAGCTTAGGGGCTAGCGGGGGCCGTTACAATGAGCAGTTCTTC. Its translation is CASSLGASGGRYNEQFF.

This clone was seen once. The CDR3 sequence: CASSLIQSNTGELFF. The DNA for the CDR3 is TGCGCCAGCAGCTTGATCCAGTCGAACACCGGGGAGCTGTTTTTT. J is TRBJ2-2 and V is TRBV5-1; no clear D gene. The V end was cut by 1 base, the J end by 0 bases, with 7 bases between. The CDR3 runs 15 residues. Germline-derived CDR1 and CDR2 are SGHRS and YFSETQ.

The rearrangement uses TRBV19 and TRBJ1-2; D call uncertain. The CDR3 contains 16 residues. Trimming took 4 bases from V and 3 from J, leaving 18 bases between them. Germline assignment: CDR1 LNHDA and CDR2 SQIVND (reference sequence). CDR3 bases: TGTGCCAGTAGTACCGGAGAGGGAGACGGGTACTATGGCTACACCTTC. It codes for CASSTGEGDGYYGYTF.